These 14 T cell receptor beta chains originate from one sample sequenced in a study of CD8 T cells in Susac syndrome. With random hexamers, 0.5 to 1 ug RNA was reverse transcribed. Using its own MiXCR run on the immunoSEQ multiplex PCR reads, TCRdb lists one record per CDR3 protein. The sample records 300,000 or so distinct CDR3 sequences, 92% being singletons. Sequenced material: CD4+ T cells from PBMCs. Every receptor here comes from a human donor with multiple sclerosis.

The chain links TRBV19 to TRBJ1-1; D is possibly TRBD1 (5 bases). There are 12 residues in the CDR3. The V end lost 6 bases, the J end lost 3 bases, and 8 bases lay between the germline ends. Germline CDR1 is LNHDA and CDR2 is SQIVND (reference sequence). For the CDR3, the DNA is TGTGCCAGTAGCGACAGTTACACTGAAGCTTTCTTT. It codes for CASSDSYTEAFF.

The CDR3 reads CASSLRRGGRDEQFF. CDR3 DNA sequence: TGTGCCAGCAGCTTGCGCAGGGGAGGGCGGGATGAGCAGTTCTTC. The chain links TRBV5-6 to TRBJ2-1; D might be TRBD2 (7 bases). The ends were cut back, 1 base at V and 8 bases at J, with 16 bases in the middle. This CDR3 region has 15 residues. The germline CDR1 and CDR2 sequences are SGHDT and YYEEEE.

This clonotype was seen just once. This chain links TRBV29-1 with TRBJ1-1; D possibly corresponds to TRBD1 (5 bases). The CDR3 has 12 residues. With 3 bases removed from V and 1 base from J, the gap between germline ends came to 6 bases. Germline V gives CDR1 SQVTM, CDR2 ANQGSEA. CDR3 bases: TGCAGCGTTGATCAGGGGAACACTGAAGCTTTCTTT. Translating gives CSVDQGNTEAFF.

Remarks on this clonotype: The missing conserved phenylalanine or tryptophan at the end of this CDR3 makes a read error likely. The rearrangement links TRBV9 to TRBJ2-1; maybe TRBD1 (6 bases). Trimming cost V 2 bases and J 5 bases, with 8 bases left between them. CDR1 SGDLS and CDR2 YYNGEE come from the germline V gene. This CDR3 has 13 amino acids. CDR3 DNA: TGTGCCAGCAGCGTCGGGACAAACAATGAGCAGTTCCTC. Translation: CASSVGTNNEQFL.

On this clonotype itself: One end of the junction varies from germline; a read error may be responsible. The V and J genes are TRBV20-1 and TRBJ2-7, with a weak D call TRBD1 (5 bases). From germline, CDR1 is DFQATT and CDR2 SNEGSKA (reference sequence). CDR3 length: 14 residues. The CDR3 nucleotides read TGCAGTGCTAGAAAGGGGCTACAAACCTACGAGCAGTGCTTC. It codes for CSARKGLQTYEQCF.

J is TRBJ2-1 and V is TRBV29-1; the match to TRBD2 covers 7 bases. The CDR3 has 10 residues. Germline loops: CDR1 SQVTM, CDR2 ANQGSEA. V shed 7 bases, J shed 7 bases, and the junction held 1 base outside the gene matches. The DNA of the CDR3 is TGCAGCGGGGAGGGGAATGAGCAGTTCTTC. Protein product: CSGEGNEQFF.

The rearrangement joins TRBV7-2 to TRBJ1-2; D not certain. The ends were cut back, 2 bases at V and 1 base at J, with 11 bases in the middle. Per the germline V gene, CDR1 is SGHTA and CDR2 is FQGNSA. The CDR3 covers 15 residues. CDR3 bases: TGTGCCAGCAGCTTATCAGCCGAAGTTAACTATGGCTACACCTTC. Residues: CASSLSAEVNYGYTF.

The J gene is TRBJ1-1, the V gene TRBV19, with 8 positions matching TRBD1. The V and J ends lost 8 bases and 1 base, in that order; junction bases with no gene match: 6. Germline V gives CDR1 LNHDA, CDR2 SQIVND (reference sequence). The CDR3 runs to 14 residues. CDR3 sequence: CASGSGTGNTEAFF. In DNA, the CDR3 is TGTGCCAGTGGATCCGGGACAGGGAACACTGAAGCTTTCTTT.

The chain is built from TRBV5-6 and TRBJ1-1; D unclear. The CDR3 contains 14 residues. Trimming pared 1 base from V and 4 bases from J, leaving 11 bases between. Germline V CDR1 and CDR2: SGHDT, YYEEEE. Written as DNA, the CDR3 is TGTGCCAGCAGCTTGAGAGGCAAGGGCACTGAAGCTTTCTTT. Translating gives CASSLRGKGTEAFF.

This chain links TRBV10-3 with TRBJ1-1; D gene uncertain. Deletions cut 4 bases from V and 1 base from J, with 10 bases between. The germline V gene encodes CDR1 ENHRY and CDR2 SYGVKD. This CDR3 contains 14 residues. CDR3 sequence reads: CAISVLGSNTEAFF. The CDR3, as DNA: TGTGCCATCAGTGTGCTGGGTTCGAACACTGAAGCTTTCTTT.

The chain links TRBV7-9 to TRBJ2-7, with TRBD2 identical over 9 bases. The germline V gene has CDR1 SEHNR and CDR2 FQNEAQ (reference sequence). This CDR3 has 17 residues. V was pared by 1 base and J by 3 bases, with 10 bases of the junction left unmatched. DNA of the CDR3: TGTGCCAGCAGCTTAGAACTAGCGGGCCTACCACGCTACGAGCAGTACTTC. This translates into CASSLELAGLPRYEQYF.

The J gene is TRBJ1-1, the V gene TRBV12-5, with unresolved D. The V gene lost 2 bases and the J gene lost 0 bases, with 4 bases spanning the gap. The germline gives CDR1 LGHNT, CDR2 FRNRAP. The CDR3 covers 13 residues. CDR3 region: CASGLRMNTEAFF. The CDR3 nucleotides read TGTGCTAGTGGTTTGCGCATGAACACTGAAGCTTTCTTT.

CDR3 in amino acids: CAWSERDTIYF. The DNA of the CDR3 is TGTGCCTGGAGTGAACGTGACACCATATATTTT. The chain couples TRBV30 to TRBJ1-3; D is undetermined. Germline CDR1 GTSNPN, CDR2 SVGIG (reference sequence). Trimming left V 1 base short and J 8 bases short, with 6 bases between. The CDR3 contains 11 residues.

The gene calls are TRBV29-1 and TRBJ1-1; tentatively, D is TRBD1 (6 bases). CDR3 length: 14 residues. V lost 4 bases and J 4 bases, leaving 16 bases between the germline ends. Germline CDR1 is SQVTM and CDR2 is ANQGSEA. Here the CDR3 reads CSVAWKGGFTEAFF. The CDR3 coding sequence is TGCAGCGTTGCGTGGAAGGGGGGGTTCACTGAAGCTTTCTTT. Full variable domain (remainder filled in from reference TRBV29-1 and TRBJ1-1): SAVISQKPSRDICQRGTSLTIQCQVDSQVTMMFWYRQQPGQSLTLIATANQGSEATYESGFVIDKFPISRPNLTFSTLTVSNMSPEDSSIYLCSVAWKGGFTEAFFGQGTRLTVV.